This T cell receptor beta chain comes out of a study of OX40 agonist ivuxolimab in advanced cancers. About the investigation overall: Ivuxolimab was an agonistic, fully human IgG2 monoclonal antibody directed against OX40 (CD134), a costimulatory receptor. Intravenous ivuxolimab was administered to patients every 2 weeks at six dose levels: 0.01, 0.1, 0.3, 1.5, 3 and 10 mg/kg. Of the approximately 54 dose-escalation patients, hepatocellular carcinoma was present in about 20, melanoma in approximately 15, renal cell carcinoma in 9 and head and neck cancer in 9. A male proportion of 70% to 90% and a mean age of 60 years, ranging from about 23 to 90, were recorded for the dose-escalation cohort. Patients were allowed to have had prior anti-PD-1, anti-PD-L1 or anti-CTLA-4 therapy, and around 41% of the dose-escalation patients had previously received checkpoint inhibitors. Partial responses occurred in three dose-escalation patients: two with cutaneous melanoma and one with hepatocellular carcinoma. Peripheral TCRbeta sequencing was intended to test whether TCR sequence diversity was altered and clonal T-cell expansion was caused by ivuxolimab. The paper reports the monotherapy dose-escalation portion (N of about 54 patients) of the phase I ivuxolimab trial.

For this clone: Its cognate antigen has yet to be identified. No base qualities exist here, and no much larger clone lies one base off it.

General conclusions and limits of the study: In the 0.1-3.0 mg/kg groups, partial responders were among the patients with the lowest normalized peripheral clonal expansion, particularly in CD8+ T cells. After ivuxolimab, more expanded clones were found on average in CD8+ T cells than in CD4+ T cells. Low levels of normalized T-cell clonal expansion were also seen in some nonresponding patients. The antigen specificity of the clonally expanded peripheral T cells was not determined. Clonal expansion of both CD4+ and CD8+ blood T cells was observed from baseline to week 6 at doses 0.1 to 3.0 mg/kg.

Genomic DNA was extracted from sorted cells for sequencing of the TCRbeta CDR3 region. TCRbeta CDR3 regions were sequenced using the immunoSEQ Assay. TCRdb took over this immuneACCESS table, retaining in-frame rearrangements with V and J assigned. Such tables are incomplete; in checked studies, under half of the missing clones stem from an unresolved V gene, and the remainder is unexplained. The table for this sample lists just under 75,000 clones; 75% to 95% of them were counted only once. The ten largest clones take up 0.45% to 0.55% of the sample. The trial excluded patients who had a history of autoimmune disease or who were on systemic immunosuppression. Peripheral blood for TCR sequencing was collected from all dose cohorts at baseline, on cycle 4 day 1, and on cycle 7 day 1. Samples were obtained from an open-label, multicenter, first-in-human phase I dose-escalation trial of ivuxolimab. Adults with locally advanced or metastatic melanoma, renal cell, hepatocellular, or head and neck squamous cell carcinoma were enrolled in the trial. Before TCR sequencing, CD4+ and CD8+ T cells were separately sorted from peripheral blood.

V is cut back by 2 bases and J by 5 bases, with 5 bases in the junction unmatched. The CDR3 measures 16 amino acids from cysteine to phenylalanine. The kept DNA is CDR3 alone, 48 bases in frame from the first base. Per the germline V gene, SGHTA is the CDR1 and FQGNSA is the CDR2. The TCR sequence derives from an adult with an advanced solid tumor such as melanoma, head and neck, liver or kidney cancer. Rearrangement joined TRBV7-2 to TRBJ2-3; 12 central bases correspond to TRBD2. The sequencing here drew on CD4+ or CD8+ T cells sorted from blood, taken in a trial of the OX40 agonist ivuxolimab. For the CDR3, the sequence is CASSLRLAGVIDTQYF. The DNA sequence is TGTGCCAGCAGCTTAAGACTAGCGGGAGTTATAGATACGCAGTATTTT.